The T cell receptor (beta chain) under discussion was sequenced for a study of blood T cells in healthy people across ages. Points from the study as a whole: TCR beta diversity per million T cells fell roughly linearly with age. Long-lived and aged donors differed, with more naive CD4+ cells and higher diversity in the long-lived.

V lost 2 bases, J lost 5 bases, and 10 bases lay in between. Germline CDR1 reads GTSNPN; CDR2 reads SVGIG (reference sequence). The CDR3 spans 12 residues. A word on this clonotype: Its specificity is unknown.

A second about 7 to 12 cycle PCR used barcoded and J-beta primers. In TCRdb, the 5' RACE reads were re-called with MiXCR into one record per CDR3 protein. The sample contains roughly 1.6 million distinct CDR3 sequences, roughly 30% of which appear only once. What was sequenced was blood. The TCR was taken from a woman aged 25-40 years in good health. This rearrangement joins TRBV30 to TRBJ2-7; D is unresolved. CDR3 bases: TGTGCCTGGAGTACGGACCGGGACGAGCAGTACTTC. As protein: CAWSTDRDEQYF.